Presented here are 5 T cell receptor beta chains from one specimen sequenced in a study of control samples from healthy donors and cancer patients. TCRdb keeps only in-frame clones here, not all; method: immunoSEQ multiplex PCR. The table lists roughly 120,000 clones, roughly 89% of them singletons. Specimen: blood. Receptors originate from a woman in her forties or fifties in good health.

The chain employs TRBV7-9 and TRBJ2-3, with 11 nucleotides matching TRBD2. The CDR3 covers 15 residues. Germline values: CDR1 SEHNR, CDR2 FQNEAQ (reference sequence). The V segment lost 6 bases and the J segment 2 bases; nucleotides outside the gene matches: 4. This CDR3 is CASSPSGGYTDTQYF. The DNA for the CDR3 is TGTGCCAGCAGTCCTAGCGGGGGGTACACAGATACGCAGTATTTT.

The chain is built from TRBV19 and TRBJ2-1; 7 positions agree with TRBD2. The CDR3 contains 16 residues. Per the germline V gene, CDR1 is LNHDA and CDR2 is SQIVND (reference sequence). V dropped 3 bases and J dropped 7; count of bases not matched to a gene: 12. CDR3: CASSIRRGRVQNEQFF. CDR3 in DNA: TGTGCCAGTAGTATTCGACGCGGGAGAGTCCAAAATGAGCAGTTCTTC. Full variable domain (remainder filled in from reference TRBV19 and TRBJ2-1): DGGITQSPKYLFRKEGQNVTLSCEQNLNHDAMYWYRQDPGQGLRLIYYSQIVNDFQKGDIAEGYSVSREKKESFPLTVTSAQKNPTAFYLCASSIRRGRVQNEQFFGPGTRLTVL.

The chain employs TRBV7-2 and TRBJ2-1, with 14 bases identical to TRBD2. Germline CDR1 is SGHTA and CDR2 is FQGNSA. The length of the CDR3 is 15 residues. The trim removed 8 bases at V and 6 bases at J, leaving 6 bases unmatched. The CDR3, as DNA: TGTGCCAGCGGGACTAGCGGGAGAGCGTCCAATGAGCAGTTCTTC. It yields the protein CASGTSGRASNEQFF.

This clone was recorded only once. The junction departs from the called germline gene at one end, perhaps through a read error. The chain joins TRBV19 to TRBJ2-1; D may be TRBD1 or TRBD2 (5 bases each). The CDR3 loop spans 12 amino acids. CDR1 is LNHDA and CDR2 is SQIVND in the germline V gene (reference sequence). CDR3 residues: CASSVPGRVRLF. In nucleotides, the CDR3 is TGTGCCAGTAGTGTACCGGGACGGGTCCGGCTCTTC.

The chain joins TRBV7-8 to TRBJ1-2; tentatively, D is TRBD1 (5 bases). Germline CDR1 reads SGHVS; CDR2 reads FQNEAQ. The CDR3 consists of 13 residues. Trimming left V 5 bases short and J 7 bases short, with 14 bases between. The chain's CDR3 is CASSPRQIVGYTF. CDR3 bases: TGTGCCAGCAGCCCCCGACAGATTGTTGGCTACACCTTC.